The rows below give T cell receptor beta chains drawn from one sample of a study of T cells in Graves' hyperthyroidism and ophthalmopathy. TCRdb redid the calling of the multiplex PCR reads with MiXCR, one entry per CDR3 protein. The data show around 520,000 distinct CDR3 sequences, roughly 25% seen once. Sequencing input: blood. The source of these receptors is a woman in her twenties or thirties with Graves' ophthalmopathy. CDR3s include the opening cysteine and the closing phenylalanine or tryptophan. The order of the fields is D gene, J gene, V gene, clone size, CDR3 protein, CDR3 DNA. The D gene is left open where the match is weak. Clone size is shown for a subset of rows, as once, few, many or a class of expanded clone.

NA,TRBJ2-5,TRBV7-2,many,CASSLQGQETQYF,TGTGCCAGCAGCTTACAGGGGCAAGAGACCCAGTACTTC
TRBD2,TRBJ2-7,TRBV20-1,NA,CSARAAGSLAGLDEQYF,TGCAGTGCTAGAGCAGCGGGGAGCCTAGCGGGGTTGGACGAGCAGTACTTC
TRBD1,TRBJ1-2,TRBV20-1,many,CSASPAGGYGYTF,TGCAGTGCTAGTCCGGCAGGGGGCTATGGCTACACCTTC
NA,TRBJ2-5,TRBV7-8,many,CASSLVGAGDQETQYF,TGTGCCAGCAGCTTAGTTGGGGCCGGGGACCAAGAGACCCAGTACTTC
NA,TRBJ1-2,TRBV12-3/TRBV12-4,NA,CASSLWDPYGYTF,TGTGCCAGCAGTTTATGGGACCCTTATGGCTACACCTTC
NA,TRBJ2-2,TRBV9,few,CASSVEGHANTGELFF,TGTGCCAGCAGCGTAGAGGGACACGCGAACACCGGGGAGCTGTTTTTT
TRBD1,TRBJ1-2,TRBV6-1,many,CASSATGTGEGGYTF,TGTGCCAGCAGTGCTACCGGGACAGGGGAGGGTGGCTACACCTTC
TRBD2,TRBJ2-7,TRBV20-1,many,CSAQARGGAVFHEQYF,TGCAGTGCCCAGGCTCGCGGGGGGGCCGTTTTCCACGAGCAGTACTTC
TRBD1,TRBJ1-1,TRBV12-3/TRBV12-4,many,CASSFQGADTEAFF,TGTGCCAGCAGTTTTCAGGGGGCGGACACTGAAGCTTTCTTT
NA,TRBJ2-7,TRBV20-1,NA,CSAIGVSYEQYF,TGCAGTGCTATTGGGGTATCCTACGAGCAGTACTTC
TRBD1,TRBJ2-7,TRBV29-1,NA,CSGEGQGHEQYF,TGCAGCGGGGAGGGACAGGGTCACGAGCAGTACTTC
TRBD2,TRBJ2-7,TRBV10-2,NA,CASRLAGDSPYEQYF,TGCGCCAGCAGATTAGCGGGGGATAGTCCCTACGAGCAGTACTTC
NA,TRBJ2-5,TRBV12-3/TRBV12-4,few,CASSLRLSRETQYF,TGTGCCAGCAGTCTGCGACTCAGCCGCGAGACCCAGTACTTC
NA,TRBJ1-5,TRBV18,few,CASSLSPAGAASQPQHF,TGTGCCAGCTCACTCTCACCCGCCGGTGCCGCAAGCCAGCCCCAGCATTTT
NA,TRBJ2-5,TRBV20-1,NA,CSASAGQETQYF,TGCAGTGCTAGTGCGGGCCAAGAGACCCAGTACTTC
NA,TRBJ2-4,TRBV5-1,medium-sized,CASSPDRRLAKNIQYF,TGCGCCAGCAGCCCGGACAGACGATTAGCCAAAAACATTCAGTACTTC
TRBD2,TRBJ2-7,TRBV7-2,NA,CASSFSSGPYEQYF,TGTGCCAGCAGCTTCTCTAGCGGCCCCTACGAGCAGTACTTC
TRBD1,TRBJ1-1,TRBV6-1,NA,CAVYRTGNTEAFF,TGTGCCGTGTATCGGACAGGGAACACTGAAGCTTTCTTT
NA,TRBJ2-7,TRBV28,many,CASSLRLVNEQYF,TGTGCCAGCAGTTTAAGACTAGTTAACGAGCAGTACTTC
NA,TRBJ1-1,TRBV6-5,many,CASSYGTAIENTEAFF,TGTGCCAGCAGTTACGGTACAGCCATCGAAAACACTGAAGCTTTCTTT
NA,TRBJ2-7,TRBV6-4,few,CASSDLTGPKSYEQYF,TGTGCCAGCAGTGACCTAACGGGACCGAAGTCATACGAGCAGTACTTC
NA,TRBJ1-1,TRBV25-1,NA,CASSELGGLEAFF,TGTGCCAGCAGTGAATTGGGGGGCTTGGAAGCTTTCTTT
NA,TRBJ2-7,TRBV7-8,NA,CASSFQGEKYEQYF,TGTGCCAGCAGCTTTCAGGGTGAAAAATACGAGCAGTACTTC
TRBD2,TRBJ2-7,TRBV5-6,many,CASTFSGGFSYEQYF,TGTGCCAGCACCTTTAGCGGGGGTTTCTCCTACGAGCAGTACTTC
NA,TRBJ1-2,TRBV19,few,CASISGGEGNGYTF,TGTGCCAGTATCTCGGGAGGAGAGGGCAATGGCTACACCTTC
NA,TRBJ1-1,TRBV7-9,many,CASSLTIQGSEAFF,TGTGCCAGCAGCTTGACAATACAGGGCTCTGAAGCTTTCTTT
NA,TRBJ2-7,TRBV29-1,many,CSVERSQGYEQYF,TGCAGCGTTGAGCGGTCTCAGGGATACGAGCAGTACTTC
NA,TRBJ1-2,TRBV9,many,CASSVGGYGYTF,TGTGCCAGCAGCGTAGGTGGCTATGGCTACACCTTC
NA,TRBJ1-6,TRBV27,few,CASSLSRGAYNSPLHF,TGTGCCAGCAGTTTATCTCGAGGGGCCTATAATTCACCCCTCCACTTT
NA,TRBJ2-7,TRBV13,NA,CASSRQRSVVQYF,TGTGCCAGCAGCCGCCAACGTAGCGTTGTGCAGTACTTC
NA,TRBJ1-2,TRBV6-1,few,CASSLTPGGYTF,TGTGCCAGCAGTCTAACGCCCGGGGGCTACACCTTC
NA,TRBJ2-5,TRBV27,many,CASSLVSPLGETQYF,TGTGCCAGCAGTTTAGTTTCGCCCTTAGGGGAGACCCAGTACTTC
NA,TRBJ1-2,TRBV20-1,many,CSARSGDYGYTF,TGCAGTGCTAGATCCGGGGACTATGGCTACACCTTC
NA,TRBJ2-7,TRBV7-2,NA,CASSLVPRLEQYF,TGTGCCAGCAGCTTAGTTCCTCGTTTGGAGCAGTACTTC
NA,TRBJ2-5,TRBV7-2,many,CASSPMTGIQETQYF,TGTGCCAGCAGCCCCATGACAGGAATCCAAGAGACCCAGTACTTC
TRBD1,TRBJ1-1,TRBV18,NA,CASSPGQDAEAFF,TGTGCCAGCTCACCGGGACAGGACGCTGAAGCTTTCTTT
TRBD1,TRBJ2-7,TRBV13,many,CASSLGDREPYEQYF,TGTGCCAGCAGCTTAGGCGACAGGGAGCCCTACGAGCAGTACTTC
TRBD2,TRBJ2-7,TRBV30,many,CATRGRRDYEQYF,TGTGCCACCCGCGGGAGGAGGGACTACGAGCAGTACTTC
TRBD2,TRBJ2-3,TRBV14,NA,CASSQDQALAGTDTQYF,TGTGCCAGCAGCCAAGATCAGGCACTAGCGGGTACAGATACGCAGTATTTT
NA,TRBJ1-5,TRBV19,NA,CASSIATGYYSNQPQHF,TGTGCCAGTAGTATAGCAACAGGCTATTATAGCAATCAGCCCCAGCATTTT
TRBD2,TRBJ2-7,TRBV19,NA,CASSKGGTSGPYEQYF,TGTGCCAGTAGTAAAGGAGGGACTAGCGGTCCCTACGAGCAGTACTTC
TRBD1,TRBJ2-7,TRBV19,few,CASSSSITGQGAEQYF,TGTGCCAGTAGTTCTTCGATCACTGGACAGGGGGCCGAGCAGTACTTC
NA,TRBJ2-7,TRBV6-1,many,CASSPHGGYEQYF,TGTGCCAGCAGCCCCCACGGGGGCTACGAGCAGTACTTC
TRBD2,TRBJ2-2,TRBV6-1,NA,CASRKRERVSNTGELFF,TGTGCCAGCAGGAAGCGGGAGCGGGTCAGTAACACCGGGGAGCTGTTTTTT
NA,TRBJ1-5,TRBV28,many,CASSSGGGGQPQHF,TGTGCCAGCAGTTCCGGCGGAGGGGGACAGCCCCAGCATTTT
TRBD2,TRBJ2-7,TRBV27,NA,CASRNLAGGAIVYSF,TGTGCCAGCAGGAACTTAGCGGGGGGGGCCATAGTCTACTCCTTC
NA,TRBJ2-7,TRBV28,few,CASSLGGRIGSYEQYF,TGTGCCAGCAGTTTAGGGGGGCGCATCGGATCCTACGAGCAGTACTTC
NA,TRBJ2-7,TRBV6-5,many,CASSYSMGVDSYEQYF,TGTGCCAGCAGTTACTCGATGGGGGTTGACTCCTACGAGCAGTACTTC
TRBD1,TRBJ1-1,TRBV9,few,CASSRSRGGDTEAFF,TGTGCCAGCAGCAGATCCAGGGGGGGGGACACTGAAGCTTTCTTT
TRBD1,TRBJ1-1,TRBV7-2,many,CASSLSGQRILEAFF,TGTGCCAGCAGCCTATCGGGACAGCGAATCCTTGAAGCTTTCTTT
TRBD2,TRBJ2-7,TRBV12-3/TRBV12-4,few,CASSSSGSFNEQYF,TGTGCCAGCAGTTCTAGCGGGAGCTTCAACGAGCAGTACTTC